Each of the 13 T cell receptor beta chains below was sequenced from the same sample in a study of blood T cell repertoires in COVID-19. Some clones are missing from TCRdb's copy, which holds only in-frame ones; the method was immunoSEQ multiplex PCR. This sample has about 350,000 clones, with more than 75% found just once. Sequencing was done on a sample of PBMCs or T cells enriched from blood (not recorded which). These receptors came from a woman under 40 who had recovered from COVID-19.

The table lists this clone with a few counts. This chain links TRBV6-5 with TRBJ1-1; D uncertain. V was cut by 7 bases and J by 3 bases, with 9 bases left in between. The CDR3 spans 12 residues. The germline CDR1 and CDR2 sequences are MNHEY and SVGAGI. The CDR3 sequence is CASNRGDTEAFF. DNA for the CDR3: TGTGCCAGCAACCGCGGGGACACTGAAGCTTTCTTT.

Note on this clone: Other DNA sequences in this sample translate to the same CDR3. The rearrangement uses TRBV5-6 and TRBJ1-5; 10 bases are a match to TRBD1. The CDR3 runs to 14 residues. In germline, CDR1 is SGHDT, CDR2 YYEEEE. Germline trimming cut 4 bases from V and 6 bases from J; bases unmatched to any gene: 4. CDR3 DNA: TGTGCCAGCAGCCTGGGACAGGGGAGTCAGCCCCAGCATTTT. It encodes CASSLGQGSQPQHF.

The J gene is TRBJ1-1, the V gene TRBV12-3 or TRBV12-4; D is ambiguous. V lost 6 bases and J lost 3, with 11 bases in between. There are 13 residues in the CDR3. This CDR3 is CASRIGDYTEAFF. For the CDR3, the DNA is TGTGCCAGCAGGATTGGTGACTACACTGAAGCTTTCTTT.

CDR3 residues: CASSAGKNIQYF. CDR3 sequence (DNA): TGTGCCAGCAGCGCGGGGAAAAACATTCAGTACTTC. The V gene is TRBV28, the J gene TRBJ2-4; possible D gene TRBD2, 6 bases. From germline, CDR1 is MDHEN and CDR2 SYDVKM. The CDR3 loop spans 12 amino acids. The V and J ends lost 6 bases and 4 bases respectively, with 7 bases between them.

This chain uses TRBV19 with TRBJ1-1; a possible D gene is TRBD1 (5 bases). The CDR3 length is 15 residues. Germline V CDR1 and CDR2: LNHDA, SQIVND (reference sequence). V shed 2 bases and J shed 4 bases, with 14 bases lying between them. As DNA, the CDR3 is TGTGCCAGTAGTATATATGAGACGGGGGTCACTGAAGCTTTCTTT. It codes for CASSIYETGVTEAFF. Complete variable domain (other parts from reference TRBV19 and TRBJ1-1): DGGITQSPKYLFRKEGQNVTLSCEQNLNHDAMYWYRQDPGQGLRLIYYSQIVNDFQKGDIAEGYSVSREKKESFPLTVTSAQKNPTAFYLCASSIYETGVTEAFFGQGTRLTVV.

The rearrangement links TRBV6-5 to TRBJ1-2; TRBD1 might be the D (5 bases). The germline V and J ends were trimmed by 2 bases and 7 bases, with 5 bases remaining between them. CDR1 is MNHEY, CDR2 SVGAGI, per germline. The CDR3 runs to 11 residues. CDR3 bases: TGTGCCAGCAGTTACGGGGCTGGCTACACCTTC. Protein product: CASSYGAGYTF.

The genes are TRBV9 and TRBJ2-2, with D possibly matching TRBD1 (5 bases). Germline CDR1 SGDLS, CDR2 YYNGEE. Trimming stripped 4 bases from V and 3 bases from J, with 13 bases between. The CDR3 is made up of 15 amino acids. The CDR3 sequence: CASSLRVRDTGELFF. The CDR3, as DNA: TGTGCCAGCAGCTTAAGGGTCAGGGACACCGGGGAGCTGTTTTTT. Drawing the rest from reference TRBV9 and TRBJ2-2, the complete variable domain is DSGVTQTPKHLITATGQRVTLRCSPRSGDLSVYWYQQSLDQGLQFLIQYYNGEERAKGNILERFSAQQFPDLHSELNLSSLELGDSALYFCASSLRVRDTGELFFGEGSRLTVL.

This clone was recorded once. This chain links TRBV6-5 with TRBJ1-3; 8 bases agree with TRBD1. Germline CDR1 reads MNHEY; CDR2 reads SVGAGI. The CDR3 contains 15 residues. The V segment lost 8 bases and the J segment 4 bases; nucleotides outside the gene matches: 10. In DNA form, the CDR3 reads TGTGCCAGCGTCGATGGACAGGGAGCAGGAAACACCATATATTTT. Its translation is CASVDGQGAGNTIYF.

This clone was seen once. This rearrangement joins TRBV6-1 to TRBJ1-1, with 8 bases fitting TRBD1. After removal of 3 bases from V and 7 bases from J, the junction contained 4 bases not matched to a gene. The length of the CDR3 is 13 residues. Germline CDR1 is MNHNS and CDR2 is SASEGT. The DNA for the CDR3 is TGTGCCAGCAGTGAGGTCACAGGGGGTGAAGCTTTCTTT. Residues: CASSEVTGGEAFF.

The gene calls are TRBV11-2 and TRBJ1-5; 8 nucleotides match TRBD1. The length of the CDR3 is 13 residues. The V segment lost 3 bases and the J segment 6 bases; nucleotides outside the gene matches: 1. CDR1 and CDR2 from the germline V gene are SGHAT and FQNNGV. CDR3 in DNA: TGTGCCAGCAGCTTTCAGGGGGCTCAGCCCCAGCATTTT. Its translation: CASSFQGAQPQHF.

The genes are TRBV7-2 and TRBJ1-2; the D gene is possibly TRBD1 (6 bases). Germline lookup yields CDR1 SGHTA and CDR2 FQGNSA. The CDR3 runs to 16 residues. V was cut by 8 bases and J by 1 base, with 20 bases left in between. CDR3 sequence: CASPEETGGLNYGYTF. The CDR3 DNA sequence: TGTGCCAGCCCCGAGGAGACAGGCGGCCTTAACTATGGCTACACCTTC.

In its sample, this clone was seen a few times. V usage is TRBV9 and J usage is TRBJ2-1; D is possibly TRBD2 (5 bases). CDR1 is SGDLS, CDR2 YYNGEE, per germline. The V and J ends lost 0 bases and 9 bases respectively, with 16 bases between them. CDR3 length: 15 amino acids. The CDR3, as DNA: TGTGCCAGCAGCGTAGCAGGTGGAGGATGGGGTGAGCAGTTCTTC. Its translation is CASSVAGGGWGEQFF.

This chain uses TRBV5-6 with TRBJ2-3, with D possibly matching TRBD2 (6 bases). The CDR3 sequence is 15 residues long. Germline V lookup: CDR1 SGHDT, CDR2 YYEEEE. V lost 2 bases and J lost 1, with 11 bases in between. The CDR3 reads CASSFFQRGTDTQYF. The CDR3 DNA follows: TGTGCCAGCAGCTTCTTCCAGCGGGGCACAGATACGCAGTATTTT.